These 6 T cell receptor beta chains were all obtained from the same sample, sequenced in a study of T cells after yellow fever vaccination. TCRdb recomputed calls from the 5' RACE reads with MiXCR, one row per CDR3 protein. The data hold approximately 300,000 distinct CDR3 sequences, with roughly 10% observed a single time. The starting material was CD4+ T cells sorted from PBMCs, obtained 45 days after the yellow fever booster vaccination. All receptors come from a man between 18 and 29 years old who received the YFV17D yellow fever vaccine.

This clonotype has only a few counts. V usage is TRBV7-3 and J usage is TRBJ1-1, with TRBD1 identical over 7 bases. The CDR3 totals 13 residues. Germline assignment: CDR1 SGHTA and CDR2 FQGTGA. Losses at the gene ends were 5 bases for V and 4 bases for J; bases not matched to a gene: 4. The DNA of the CDR3 is TGTGCCAGCAGCGGGGACAGACTCACTGAAGCTTTCTTT. It codes for CASSGDRLTEAFF.

This clonotype came up a few times. The J gene is TRBJ1-5, the V gene TRBV6-5; D might be TRBD1 (5 bases). Germline lookup yields CDR1 MNHEY and CDR2 SVGAGI. V dropped 5 bases and J dropped 15 bases, with 17 bases sitting between them. The CDR3 runs 12 residues. Here the CDR3 reads CASSNGRGRRHF. Written as DNA, the CDR3 is TGTGCCAGCAGTAACGGCCGGGGACGGCGGCATTTT.

This clonotype occurred a few times. This rearrangement joins TRBV27 to TRBJ2-3; D remains ambiguous. The length of the CDR3 is 13 residues. V lost 3 bases and J 0 bases, leaving 4 bases between the germline ends. Germline values: CDR1 MNHEY, CDR2 SMNVEV (reference sequence). CDR3 coding DNA: TGTGCCAGCAGTTTTTACAGCACAGATACGCAGTATTTT. Its protein product is CASSFYSTDTQYF.

The V and J genes are TRBV5-6 and TRBJ1-2; D uncertain. This CDR3 region has 17 residues. Germline V CDR1 and CDR2: SGHDT, YYEEEE. V was cut by 1 base and J by 2 bases, with 18 bases left in between. The CDR3 loop is CASSLPGRTISNYGYTF. The CDR3 region has the DNA TGTGCCAGCAGCTTGCCGGGCAGAACCATATCCAACTATGGCTACACCTTC.

This clonotype came up a few times. The rearrangement uses TRBV10-3 and TRBJ2-6; D is tentatively TRBD1 or TRBD2 (5 bases each). Germline values: CDR1 ENHRY, CDR2 SYGVKD. V dropped 6 bases and J dropped 2 bases, with 11 bases sitting between them. The CDR3 runs to 15 residues. In DNA, the CDR3 is TGTGCCATCAGCCGGGACCAAGCTGGGGCCAACGTCCTGACTTTC. Residues: CAISRDQAGANVLTF.

The J gene is TRBJ2-7, the V gene TRBV6-5; 9 nucleotides match TRBD2. This CDR3 region has 15 residues. Germline values: CDR1 MNHEY, CDR2 SVGAGI. The V and J ends lost 5 bases and 0 bases, in that order; junction bases with no gene match: 5. CDR3 residues: CASSPSGTYSYEQYF. In nucleotides, the CDR3 is TGTGCCAGCAGTCCTAGCGGGACTTACTCCTACGAGCAGTACTTC.